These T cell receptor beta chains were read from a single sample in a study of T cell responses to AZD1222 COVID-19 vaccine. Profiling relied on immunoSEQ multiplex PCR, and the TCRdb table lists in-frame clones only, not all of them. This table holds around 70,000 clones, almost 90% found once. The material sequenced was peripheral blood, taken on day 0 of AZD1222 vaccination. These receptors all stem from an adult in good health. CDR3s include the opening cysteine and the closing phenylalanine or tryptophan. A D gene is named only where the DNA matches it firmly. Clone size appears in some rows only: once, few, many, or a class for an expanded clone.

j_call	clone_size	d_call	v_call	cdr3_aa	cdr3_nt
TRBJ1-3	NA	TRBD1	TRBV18	CASSGTGRSYSGNTIYF	TGTGCCAGCTCAGGGACAGGGAGATCCTACTCTGGAAACACCATATATTTT
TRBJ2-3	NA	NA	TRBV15	CATRSSLKWSDTQYF	TGTGCCACCAGATCCTCACTCAAATGGTCAGATACGCAGTATTTT
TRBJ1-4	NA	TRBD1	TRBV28	CASTRQGVDEKLFF	TGTGCCAGCACCAGACAGGGGGTGGATGAAAAACTGTTTTTT
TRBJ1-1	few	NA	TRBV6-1	CASSDKGGSGTEAFF	TGTGCCAGCAGTGATAAGGGGGGCTCGGGCACTGAAGCTTTCTTT
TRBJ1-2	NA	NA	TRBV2	CASSDDSFYGYTF	TGTGCCAGCAGTGACGACAGCTTTTATGGCTACACCTTC
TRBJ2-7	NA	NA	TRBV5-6	CASSRPPLGRGAYEQYF	TGTGCCAGCAGCCGCCCCCCTTTGGGCAGGGGGGCCTACGAGCAGTACTTC
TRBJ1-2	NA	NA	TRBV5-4	CASSPPDRYGYTF	TGTGCCAGCAGCCCCCCGGACCGCTATGGCTACACCTTC
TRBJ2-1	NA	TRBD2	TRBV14	CASSHLRLAGVNEQFF	TGTGCCAGCAGCCACCTAAGACTAGCGGGAGTCAATGAGCAGTTCTTC
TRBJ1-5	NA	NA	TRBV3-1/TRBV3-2	CASSQDPAQNQPQHF	TGTGCCAGCAGCCAAGATCCCGCGCAGAATCAGCCCCAGCATTTT
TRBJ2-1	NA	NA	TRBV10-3	CAISELSGVYNEQFF	TGTGCCATCAGTGAATTGTCGGGGGTTTACAATGAGCAGTTCTTC
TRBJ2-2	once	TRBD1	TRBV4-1	CASSQDRDRHNTGELFF	TGCGCCAGCAGCCAAGACAGGGACAGACACAACACCGGGGAGCTGTTTTTT
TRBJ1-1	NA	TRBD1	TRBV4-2	CAARGGRADTEAFF	TGTGCCGCCCGAGGGGGCAGGGCGGATACTGAAGCTTTCTTT
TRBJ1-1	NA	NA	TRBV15	CATSRDYRENTEAFF	TGTGCCACCAGCAGAGATTACAGGGAGAACACTGAAGCTTTCTTT
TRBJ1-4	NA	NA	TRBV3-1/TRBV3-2	CASSQASRSEKLFF	TGTGCCAGCAGCCAAGCGTCTCGTAGTGAAAAACTGTTTTTT
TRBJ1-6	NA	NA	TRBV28	CASSLGRPSPLHF	TGTGCCAGCAGTTTAGGTCGGCCTTCACCCCTCCACTTT
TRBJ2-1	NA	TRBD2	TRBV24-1	CATSGTSGLNEQFF	TGTGCCACCAGTGGGACTAGCGGTCTTAATGAGCAGTTCTTC
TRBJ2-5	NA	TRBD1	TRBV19	CATTDRGAGTLSETQYF	TGTGCCACTACCGACAGGGGGGCGGGTACTCTTTCGGAGACCCAGTACTTC
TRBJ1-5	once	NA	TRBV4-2	CASSQSWWGDQPQHF	TGTGCCAGCAGCCAATCCTGGTGGGGGGATCAGCCCCAGCATTTT
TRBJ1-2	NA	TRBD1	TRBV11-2	CASSLARTGYGYTF	TGTGCCAGCAGCTTAGCTCGGACAGGATATGGCTACACCTTC
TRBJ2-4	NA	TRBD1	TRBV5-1	CASSTGGKEVF	TGCGCCAGCAGCACAGGGGGGAAAGAAGTCTTC
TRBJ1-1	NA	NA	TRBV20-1	CSVPLNTEAFF	TGCAGTGTTCCCCTGAACACTGAAGCTTTCTTT
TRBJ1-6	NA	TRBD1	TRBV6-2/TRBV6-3	CASSDRASSYNSPLHF	TGTGCCAGCAGTGACAGGGCGAGCTCCTATAATTCACCCCTCCACTTT
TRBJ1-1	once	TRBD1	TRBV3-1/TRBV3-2	CASSHLADRGTEAFF	TGTGCCAGCAGCCACCTAGCGGACAGGGGCACTGAAGCTTTCTTT
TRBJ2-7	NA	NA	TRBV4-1	CASSQPLRGREQYF	TGCGCCAGCAGCCAACCTTTGCGGGGCCGGGAGCAGTACTTC
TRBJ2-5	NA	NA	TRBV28	CATLPRLWTQYF	TGTGCCACCCTCCCCCGGCTGTGGACCCAGTACTTC
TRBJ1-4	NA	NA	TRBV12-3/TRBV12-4	CASRGSNEKLFF	TGTGCCAGCCGGGGTTCTAATGAAAAACTGTTTTTT
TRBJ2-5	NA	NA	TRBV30	CAWSVGRRETQYF	TGTGCCTGGAGTGTCGGCAGGAGAGAGACCCAGTACTTC
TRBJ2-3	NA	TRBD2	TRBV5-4	CASSLVLSGTDTQYF	TGTGCCAGCAGCTTGGTCCTTAGCGGGACAGATACGCAGTATTTT
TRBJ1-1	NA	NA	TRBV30	CAWSVGRLNTEAFF	TGTGCCTGGAGTGTAGGCAGATTGAACACTGAAGCTTTCTTT
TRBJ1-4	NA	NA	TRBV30	CAWSSQGHEKLFF	TGTGCCTGGAGTTCACAGGGTCATGAAAAACTGTTTTTT
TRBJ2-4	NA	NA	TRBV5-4	CASSPYLAKNIQYF	TGTGCCAGCAGCCCGTACTTAGCCAAAAACATTCAGTACTTC
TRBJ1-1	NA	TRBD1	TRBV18	CASSPGQANTEAFF	TGTGCCAGCTCACCGGGACAGGCGAACACTGAAGCTTTCTTT
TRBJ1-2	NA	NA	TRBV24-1	CATSDRSGTSPRGYTF	TGTGCCACCAGTGACCGCTCCGGGACCTCCCCCCGGGGCTACACCTTC
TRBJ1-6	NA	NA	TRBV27	CASSLDGGQSSYNSPLHF	TGTGCCAGCAGTTTAGATGGTGGTCAGAGCTCCTATAATTCACCCCTCCACTTT
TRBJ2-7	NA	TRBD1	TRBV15	CATSNLLQTGAYEQYF	TGTGCCACCAGCAACTTGCTGCAGACAGGGGCCTACGAGCAGTACTTC
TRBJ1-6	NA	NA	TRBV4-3	CASSQVAYNSPLHF	TGCGCCAGCAGCCAAGTAGCTTATAATTCACCCCTCCACTTT
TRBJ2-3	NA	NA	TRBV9	CASSVDRGDTQYF	TGTGCCAGCAGCGTAGACCGGGGGGATACGCAGTATTTT
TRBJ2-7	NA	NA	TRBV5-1	CASSLAGEQYF	TGCGCCAGCAGCTTGGCTGGGGAGCAGTACTTC
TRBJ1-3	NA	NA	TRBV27	CASSPRTASGNTIYF	TGTGCCAGCAGTCCGAGGACAGCCTCTGGAAACACCATATATTTT
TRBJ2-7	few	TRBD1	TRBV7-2	CASSPPGQPYEQYF	TGTGCCAGCAGCCCTCCGGGACAGCCCTACGAGCAGTACTTC
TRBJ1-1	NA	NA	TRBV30	CAWSVTQAFF	TGTGCCTGGAGTGTGACCCAAGCTTTCTTT
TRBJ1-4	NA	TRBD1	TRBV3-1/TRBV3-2	CASSQDGTGGEKLFF	TGTGCCAGCAGCCAAGATGGGACAGGCGGCGAAAAACTGTTTTTT
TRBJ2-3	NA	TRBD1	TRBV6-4	CASSMGQVTDTQYF	TGTGCCAGCAGTATGGGACAGGTCACAGATACGCAGTATTTT
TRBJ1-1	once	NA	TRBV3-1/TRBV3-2	CASSQVLWGRNTEAFF	TGTGCCAGCAGCCAAGTCCTATGGGGGCGGAACACTGAAGCTTTCTTT
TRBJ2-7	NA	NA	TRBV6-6	CASSDGTHYEQYF	TGTGCCAGCTCGGACGGGACCCACTACGAGCAGTACTTC
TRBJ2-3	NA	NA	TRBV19	CASSLNTDTQYF	TGTGCCAGTAGCTTGAACACAGATACGCAGTATTTT
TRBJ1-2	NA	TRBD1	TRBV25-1	CASSDYGQGLNYGYTF	TGTGCCAGCAGTGACTACGGACAGGGACTTAACTATGGCTACACCTTC
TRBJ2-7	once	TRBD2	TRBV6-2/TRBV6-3	CASSWFGLAATYEQYF	TGTGCCAGCAGTTGGTTTGGGCTAGCGGCTACCTACGAGCAGTACTTC
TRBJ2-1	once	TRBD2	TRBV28	CASSLGTSGNNEQFF	TGTGCCAGCAGTTTAGGGACTAGCGGGAACAATGAGCAGTTCTTC
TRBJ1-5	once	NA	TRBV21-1	CASSARTGGFNQPQHF	TGTGCCAGCAGCGCAAGGACAGGGGGCTTCAATCAGCCCCAGCATTTT
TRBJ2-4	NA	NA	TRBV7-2	CASSLGGANIQYF	TGTGCCAGCAGCTTAGGGGGTGCGAACATTCAGTACTTC
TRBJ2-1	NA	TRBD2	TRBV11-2	CASSHTNSGGQFF	TGTGCCAGCAGCCATACCAATAGCGGGGGGCAGTTCTTC
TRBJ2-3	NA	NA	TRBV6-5	CASSYSNRMRDTQYF	TGTGCCAGCAGTTACTCTAACAGAATGAGAGATACGCAGTATTTT
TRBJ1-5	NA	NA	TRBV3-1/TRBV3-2	CASSQDLGVSQPQHF	TGTGCCAGCAGCCAAGATCTGGGGGTGAGCCAGCCCCAGCATTTT
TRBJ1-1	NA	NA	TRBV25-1	CASQQTGFTEAFF	TGTGCCAGCCAACAAACAGGGTTCACTGAAGCTTTCTTT